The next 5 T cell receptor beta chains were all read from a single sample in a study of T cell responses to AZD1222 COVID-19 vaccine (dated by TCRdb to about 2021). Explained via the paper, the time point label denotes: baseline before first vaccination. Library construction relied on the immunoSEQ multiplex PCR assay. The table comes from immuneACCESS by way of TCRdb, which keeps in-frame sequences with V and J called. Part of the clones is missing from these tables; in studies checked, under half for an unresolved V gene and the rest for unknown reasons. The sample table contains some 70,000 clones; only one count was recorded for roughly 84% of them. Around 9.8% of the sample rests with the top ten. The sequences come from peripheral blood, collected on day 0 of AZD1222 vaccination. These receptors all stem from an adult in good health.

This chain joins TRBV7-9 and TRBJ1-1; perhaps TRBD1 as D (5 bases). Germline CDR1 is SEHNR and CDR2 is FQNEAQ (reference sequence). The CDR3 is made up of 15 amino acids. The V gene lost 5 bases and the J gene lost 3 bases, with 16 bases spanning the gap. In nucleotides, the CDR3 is TGTGCCAGCAGCCCCCCCGGGTGGGGCGACACTGAAGCTTTCTTT. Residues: CASSPPGWGDTEAFF.

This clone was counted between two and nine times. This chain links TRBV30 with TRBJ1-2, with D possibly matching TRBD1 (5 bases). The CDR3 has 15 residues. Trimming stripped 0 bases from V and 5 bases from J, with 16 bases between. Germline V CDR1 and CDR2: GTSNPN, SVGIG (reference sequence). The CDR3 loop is CAWSVPGPGAYGYTF. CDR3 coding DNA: TGTGCCTGGAGTGTCCCGGGGCCCGGAGCTTATGGCTACACCTTC.

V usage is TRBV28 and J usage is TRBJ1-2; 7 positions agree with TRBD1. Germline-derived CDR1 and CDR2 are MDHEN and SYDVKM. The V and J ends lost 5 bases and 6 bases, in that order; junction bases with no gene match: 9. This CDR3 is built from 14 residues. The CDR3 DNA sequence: TGTGCCAGCAGTCCCGGACAGGCTTCTAATGGCTACACCTTC. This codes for CASSPGQASNGYTF.

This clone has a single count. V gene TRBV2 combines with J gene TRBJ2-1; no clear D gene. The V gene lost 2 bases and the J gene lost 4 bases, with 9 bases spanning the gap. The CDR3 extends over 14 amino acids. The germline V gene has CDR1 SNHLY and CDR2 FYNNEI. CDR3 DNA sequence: TGTGCCAGCAGTGAATGGGTAGATTACAATGAGCAGTTCTTC. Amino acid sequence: CASSEWVDYNEQFF.

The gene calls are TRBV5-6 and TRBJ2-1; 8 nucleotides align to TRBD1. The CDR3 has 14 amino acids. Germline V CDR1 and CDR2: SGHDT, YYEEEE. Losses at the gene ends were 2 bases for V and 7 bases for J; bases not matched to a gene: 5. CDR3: CASSLWTGTNEQFF. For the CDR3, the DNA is TGTGCCAGCAGCTTATGGACAGGGACGAATGAGCAGTTCTTC.